This T cell receptor (beta chain) was retrieved from a study of T cells in Graves' hyperthyroidism and ophthalmopathy. CDR1 and CDR2 from the germline V gene are DFQATT and SNEGSKA (reference sequence). V was pared by 1 base and J by 6 bases, with 6 bases between. The CDR3 has 12 amino acids. This clonotype was seen a handful of times. Antigen specificity is unknown. Notes on the study in general: Most expanded thyroid clonotypes above 0.001 also appeared in blood.

Amplified TCR beta CDR3 regions came from RNA transcripts. In the first-round RT-PCR of the TCR CDR3, the HTBI primer set was used. TCRdb analysed the multiplex PCR reads with MiXCR anew, one entry per CDR3 protein. The data hold over 450,000 distinct CDR3 sequences, with approximately 15% observed a single time. The specimen sequenced was blood. This clonotype was sampled from a woman aged 18-29 years with Graves' hyperthyroidism. The rearrangement links TRBV20-1 to TRBJ1-4; no firm D call. Here the CDR3 reads CSARGLDEKLFF. CDR3 DNA sequence: TGCAGTGCTAGAGGACTGGATGAAAAACTGTTTTTT.